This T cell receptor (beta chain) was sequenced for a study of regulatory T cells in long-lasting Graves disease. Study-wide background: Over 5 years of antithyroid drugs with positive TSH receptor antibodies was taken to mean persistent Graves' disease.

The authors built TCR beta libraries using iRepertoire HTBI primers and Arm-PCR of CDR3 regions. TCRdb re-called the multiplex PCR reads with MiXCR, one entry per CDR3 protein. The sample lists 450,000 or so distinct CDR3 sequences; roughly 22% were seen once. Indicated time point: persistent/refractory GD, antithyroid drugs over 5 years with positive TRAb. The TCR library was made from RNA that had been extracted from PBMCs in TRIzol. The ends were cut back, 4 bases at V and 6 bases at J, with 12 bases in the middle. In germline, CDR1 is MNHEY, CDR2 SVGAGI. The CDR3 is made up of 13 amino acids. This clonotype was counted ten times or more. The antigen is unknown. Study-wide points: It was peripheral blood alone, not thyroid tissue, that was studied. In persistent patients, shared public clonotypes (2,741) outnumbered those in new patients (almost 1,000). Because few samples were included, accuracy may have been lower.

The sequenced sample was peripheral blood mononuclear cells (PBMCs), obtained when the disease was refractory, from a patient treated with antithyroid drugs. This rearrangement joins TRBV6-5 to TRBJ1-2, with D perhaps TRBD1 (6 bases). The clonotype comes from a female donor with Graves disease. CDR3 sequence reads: CASSWQGSHGYTF. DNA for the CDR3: TGTGCCAGCAGTTGGCAGGGGAGCCATGGCTACACCTTC.